The T cell receptor beta chain described here comes from a study of tumor-infiltrating lymphocytes in primary liver carcinoma. In the study overall: Tumors were staged T1-T3 N0M0 and measured about 4 to 11 cm across.

Regarding this clonotype: One end of the junction fails to match germline, which may point to a read error.

Each 20-30 mg portion of unsorted bulk tissue served as the source for co-extraction of RNA and DNA. Chronic HBV infection, untreated so far, was present in the patients. In every tumor sample, viable tumor cells made up over 75%. This CDR3 comprises 12 residues. CDR1 and CDR2 from the germline V gene are MNHNS and SASEGT. Priming with a constant-region primer yielded TCR beta cDNA from about 480 ng total RNA. Library construction for TCR beta comprised three nested multiplex PCR rounds performed with slightly modified ARM-PCR. For around 9 cycles apiece, the opening two PCR rounds ran with TRBV1-TRBV30 forward primers and a C-beta reverse primer. Each CDR3 protein gets one entry after TCRdb re-called the multiplex PCR reads with MiXCR. The data hold about 30,000 distinct CDR3 sequences, with approximately 76% observed a single time.

Sequenced material: liver tumor tissue from sampling region 3. Subset of the sample: tumor region T3, left-lateral pole. This chain connects TRBV6-1 to TRBJ2-1, with D possibly being TRBD1 or TRBD2 (5 bases each). The sequence came from a woman aged 30 to 39 with primary liver carcinoma and hepatitis B virus infection. CDR3 nucleotide sequence: TGTGTCAGCAGGGAAATAGCGCGTGAGCAGTTCTTC. It specifies CVSREIAREQFF.